This T cell receptor beta chain was obtained from a study of vaccination effects on CD4 cells after COVID-19. On the study more broadly: Samples that were drawn after vaccination came a median of 72 days after the second dose. In culture with 10 IU/ml IL-2 and about 10 ug/ml peptides, PBMC were grown at a few million per well. General study results and limits: Vaccine- and infection-induced clones showed marked clonal contraction late following vaccination.

Only in-frame clones appear in the TCRdb table, and some are missing; sequencing was by immunoSEQ multiplex PCR. The table has about 40,000 clones, 55% to 80% seen once. Comment on this clone: The antigen remains undetermined.

Following 10 days of culture, CD4+ T cells were isolated. Either the BNT162b2 or mRNA-1273 vaccine was given to participants in two doses. Vaccinated participants had no history of SARS-CoV-2 infection and tested negative for nucleocapsid antibodies. There are 17 residues in the CDR3. Trimming cost V 3 bases and J 4 bases; bases outside gene matches: 14. Germline CDR1 reads SEHNR; CDR2 reads FQNEAQ (reference sequence). The V gene is TRBV7-9, the J gene TRBJ2-7, with 8 bases matching TRBD2. The sample consisted of CD4+ T cells from PBMCs cultured without peptide, taken after COVID-19 vaccination. The source is a human donor who received a COVID-19 vaccine. The CDR3 reads CASSFFRTSGGTYEQYF. CDR3 nucleotide sequence: TGTGCCAGCAGCTTCTTCCGGACGAGCGGGGGAACATACGAGCAGTACTTC.